This TCR beta chain originates from a study of blood T cells in healthy people across ages. Broader study findings: Samples with more naive T cells showed higher observed beta diversity.

A word on this clonotype: What it binds is unknown. At one boundary the junction diverges from the germline segment, which might be a read error.

Sample-barcoded 5' priming and a J-beta primer mix drove a second PCR of roughly 6 to 12 cycles. TCRdb reanalysed the 5' RACE reads using MiXCR and keeps one entry per CDR3 protein. The table shows hundreds of thousands of distinct CDR3 sequences, with 25% to 30% occurring only once. The CDR3 spans 17 residues. CDR1 KGHSH and CDR2 LQKENI come from the germline V gene. The same sample was also used in a study of T cells of mothers and their children.

The V gene is TRBV18, the J gene TRBJ1-4, with unresolved D. The sample taken for sequencing was blood. The TCR sequence derives from a boy between 10 and 17 years old in good health. CDR3 protein: CASSPLRGGRTNEKLFF. In nucleotides, the CDR3 is TGTGCCAGCTCACCACTCCGAGGTGGGAGAACGAATGAGAAACTGTTTTTT.